Detailed here is one TCR beta chain. Its antigen is as yet unknown. The PCR contained 60 Vbeta and 13 Jbeta primers. Assay used: immunoSEQ multiplex PCR; TCRdb lists only in-frame clones, some missing. There are around 150,000 clones in the sample; about three quarters occur only once, and more than 9% lies in the top ten. The sample comes from a study of cytomegalovirus exposure and HLA in healthy donors. Study-wide context: In a previous analysis, around 120 million unique TCR beta sequences were found from some 200 million T cells.

Regarding the study as a whole: Follow-up analysis seemed to connect common viral pathogens with several of the most significant clusters identified.

The clonotype originates from a man younger than 45 in good health and CMV-seropositive. The sample was PBMCs.

CDR3 region: CASSPRGTGGEYNSPLHF. The DNA of the CDR3 is TGCGCCAGCAGCCCCAGAGGCACAGGGGGAGAATATAATTCACCCCTCCACTTT. The chain links TRBV4-1 to TRBJ1-6; 8 bases fit TRBD1. Germline CDR1 MGHRA, CDR2 YSYEKL. CDR3 length: 18 residues. The ends lost 4 bases at V and 4 bases at J; junction bases unmatched: 12.